This T cell receptor (beta chain) was recorded in a study of T cell repertoires in cytomegalovirus infection. The wider study: Based on public TCR beta signatures, there were indications of CMV infection and of a matching HLA type. Findings and caveats of the study: Dominating the ex vivo response were TCR beta clonotypes that were CMV-specific and HLA-C-restricted.

One entry per CDR3 protein, called by TCRdb with MiXCR from the reads. Among 680,000 or so distinct CDR3 sequences listed, around 31% were seen once. This clonotype was detected many times. Its antigen remains unknown. The receptor was derived from a human donor in good health (CMV status not recorded). Some clones in this sample may be carry-over from other donors' samples. The sample consisted of cultured PBMCs, taken from culture after CMV antigen stimulation.

Written as DNA, the CDR3 is TGTGCCAGCAGCTTAGTTTCCTCTGGGGCCAACGTCCTGACTTTC. Residues: CASSLVSSGANVLTF. V and J are TRBV7-2 and TRBJ2-6; D is unclear. The V gene lost 1 base and the J gene lost 0 bases, with 4 bases spanning the gap. There are 15 residues in the CDR3. Germline loops: CDR1 SGHTA, CDR2 FQGNSA. The whole variable domain, remainder taken from reference TRBV7-2 and TRBJ2-6, is GAGVSQSPSNKVTEKGKDVELRCDPISGHTALYWYRQSLGQGLEFLIYFQGNSAPDKSGLPSDRFSAERTGGSVSTLTIQRTQQEDSAVYLCASSLVSSGANVLTFGAGSRLTVL.